Listed here is a single T cell receptor (beta chain). Its antigen has not been determined. No base-level quality is on record; no much larger clone is a single base apart. CDR1 is given as SGHRS and CDR2 as YFSETQ, both from the germline V gene. For this chain, trimming is 4 bases at the V end and 3 bases at the J end, and the number of junction bases without a gene match is 5. The CDR3 runs 15 residues from the cysteine to the phenylalanine. Just CDR3 DNA is preserved here, 45 bases in frame from base 1. These data are taken from a study of Ad26.COV2.S vaccination and SARS-CoV-2 variants (dated by TCRdb to the early 2020s). For the study in its entirety: Donors in the vaccine arm were drawn from COV1001, a multicentre, randomized, double-blind, placebo-controlled phase I-IIa trial testing Ad26.COV2.S in healthy adults. Investigators did not know the trial group allocation while performing experiments and assessing outcomes. Ad26.COV2.S was administered intramuscularly at a dose of 5x10^10 or 1x10^11 viral particles, either as one shot or as two shots given 56 days apart. TCRbeta repertoire sequencing was used to assess the specificity and breadth of SARS-CoV-2-reactive T cell receptors after Ad26.COV2.S vaccination. The TCR-sequenced set comprised around 30 samples: some 19 Ad26.COV2.S vaccine recipients, 5 placebo recipients and 8 SARS-CoV-2 convalescent individuals. Trial participants were randomized into five groups of five, in which low-dose or high-dose Ad26.COV2.S was given once or twice, or placebo was given on both occasions.

In light of the paper, this sample's treatment or condition label describes: 19 received Ad26.COV2.S at low or high dose, single or two shots; a few received placebo; per-sample allocation not given. For vaccine and placebo recipients, the sequenced repertoires came from samples collected on day 63 after the first injection. Between 29 July and 7 August 2020, Cohort 1b enrolled around 24 adults aged 18-55 years at one site in Boston, USA. Ad26.COV2.S was a replication-incompetent adenovirus type 26 vector that expressed a prefusion-stabilized SARS-CoV-2 spike protein derived from the original Wuhan strain. The immunoSEQ Assay was the method used to sequence TCRbeta CDR3 regions. After extraction, genomic DNA underwent amplification by bias-controlled multiplex PCR, followed by high-throughput sequencing. The study's own analysis went as follows. To quantify the absolute abundance of every unique TCRbeta CDR3 region, sequences were collapsed and filtered. Usable DNA was measured by amplifying reference genes present in all nucleated cells, and TCRbeta template counts were normalized to that usable DNA to estimate T cell fraction. Repertoire TCRs were annotated as SARS-CoV-2-specific when V gene, CDR3 amino acid sequence and J gene were exactly matched to a known reactive TCR set. The reference SARS-CoV-2 TCR set was obtained from MIRA and was filtered for enrichment in COVID-19-positive ImmuneCODE repertoires, whereby public or cross-reactive TCRs were removed. Drawing on the MIRA antigens, annotated TCRs were analysed further at the level of specific ORF or position within ORF. Depth was the summed frequency of annotated unique rearrangements, while breadth was defined as annotated unique rearrangements over total unique productive rearrangements. TCR breadth was compared between groups using two-sided Wilcoxon rank-sum tests. The table comes from immuneACCESS by way of TCRdb, which keeps in-frame sequences with V and J called. Part of the clones is missing from these tables; in studies checked, under half for an unresolved V gene and the rest for unknown reasons. Clone size and V and J calls were adopted from that table, with D and trimming inferred from the DNA. This sample gives hundreds of thousands of clones in total; around 87% of them show up just once. The ten largest clones represent roughly 3.1% of the sample.

Study-wide conclusions, independent of this receptor: Higher spike-specific TCR breadth was observed in Ad26.COV2.S recipients than in placebo recipients (P = 0.0014). After vaccination, substantial breadth of spike-specific CD8+ and CD4+ T cell responses was reported. Comparable non-spike TCR breadth was observed between vaccine and placebo recipients, consistent with only spike being contained in the vaccine. The study lacked the statistical power to compare responses across vaccine doses or regimens. According to the authors, total T cell responses may have been underestimated by the TCR breadth and depth analyses.

The rearranged segments are TRBV5-1 and TRBJ2-1, with 9 bases matching TRBD2. This TCR was recovered from a person between 18 and 60 years old who received the Ad26.COV2.S COVID-19 vaccine or a placebo. The starting material was peripheral blood, obtained in a trial of Ad26.COV2.S vaccine versus placebo. Here the CDR3 is given as CASSPGLAYYNEQFF. In nucleotide form, the sequence is TGCGCCAGCAGCCCGGGACTAGCATACTACAATGAGCAGTTCTTC.